Listed here are 5 T cell receptor beta chains from one sample, sequenced in a study of T-cell reconstitution after alpha-beta-depleted transplantation in children. Unique molecular identifiers were incorporated when the TCRbeta library was constructed. TCRdb fed the PCR reads into MiXCR, producing one record per CDR3 protein. Of about 640,000 distinct CDR3 sequences in the sample, 10% to 15% were seen once. Here the sequenced sample was PBMCs, mostly from graft donor cells, taken 360 days after TCRalphabeta/CD19-depleted stem cell transplant. These receptors were obtained from a male patient younger than 18 who had a stem cell transplant for acute myeloid leukemia, so the T cells may come from the graft donor.

V and J are TRBV12-3 or TRBV12-4 and TRBJ2-7; 10 bases agree with TRBD2. The CDR3 contains 16 residues. J was trimmed by 0 bases and V by 6 bases; bases with no gene match: 8. The chain's CDR3 is CASSFQAGGSSYEQYF. CDR3 nucleotides: TGTGCCAGCAGCTTTCAAGCGGGAGGGAGCTCCTACGAGCAGTACTTC.

This clonotype has just a few counts. J is TRBJ2-2 and V is TRBV7-3, with D perhaps assigned TRBD1 or TRBD2 (6 bases each). V lost 4 bases to trimming and J lost 4 bases, with 16 bases between them. CDR1 is SGHTA and CDR2 is FQGTGA in the germline V gene. The length of the CDR3 is 16 residues. The CDR3, as DNA: TGTGCCAGCAGCTATATGGGGGGCCAAGGCACCGGGGAGCTGTTTTTT. Its protein product is CASSYMGGQGTGELFF.

This rearrangement joins TRBV25-1 to TRBJ1-2, with D hard to call. This CDR3 has 12 amino acids. Germline V gene sequence: CDR1 MGHDK, CDR2 SYGVNS. The V and J ends lost 2 bases and 7 bases respectively, with 8 bases between them. DNA of the CDR3: TGTGCCAGCAGTGAAGGGGTTAGTGGCTACACCTTC. Protein sequence: CASSEGVSGYTF.

The sample holds a few counts of this clonotype. This rearrangement joins TRBV10-3 to TRBJ2-1; TRBD2 matches 10 bases. Germline CDR1 ENHRY, CDR2 SYGVKD. CDR3 length: 11 residues. With 7 bases clipped from V and 10 bases from J, the junction kept 1 base outside the gene matches. This chain's CDR3 is CAIKGLAEQFF. CDR3 DNA: TGTGCCATCAAGGGACTAGCGGAGCAGTTCTTC.

This rearrangement joins TRBV29-1 to TRBJ2-3; D remains unclear. Germline CDR1 and CDR2: SQVTM and ANQGSEA. V shed 4 bases and J shed 0 bases, with 14 bases lying between them. The CDR3 runs to 15 residues. The CDR3 region is CSVATESPSTDTQYF. For the CDR3, the DNA is TGCAGCGTTGCCACTGAGTCACCGAGCACAGATACGCAGTATTTT.